The rows below give T cell receptor beta chains drawn from one sample of a study of beta chain features in type 1 diabetes. Profiled with immunoSEQ multiplex PCR; TCRdb holds only in-frame clones, not every one. The table has over 600,000 clones, under 15% seen once. The sequenced sample consisted of naive CD4+ T cells from blood. Source of these receptors: a man younger than 45 with type 1 diabetes. The CDR3 runs from the conserved cysteine through the conserved F or W. Fields, in order: clone size, J gene, V gene, D gene, CDR3 DNA, CDR3 protein. D genes are given only for firm matches. Clone size is not always given. Where it is, it says once, few, many or a class for expanded clones.

-,TRBJ2-2,TRBV6-5,-,TGTGCCAGCAGCCATAGACAGCACACCGGGGAGCTGTTTTTT,CASSHRQHTGELFF
few,TRBJ2-1,TRBV6-5,TRBD2,TGTGCCAGCAGTTACTCCAGTAGCGGGGGGATGAATGAGCAGTTCTTC,CASSYSSSGGMNEQFF
-,TRBJ1-2,TRBV25-1,TRBD1,TGTGCCAGCAGTCCGGGACAGGGGAACTATGGCTACACCTTC,CASSPGQGNYGYTF
-,TRBJ2-5,TRBV18,TRBD1,TGTGCCAGCTCTCCAAATACAGGGGACCAAGAGACCCAGTACTTC,CASSPNTGDQETQYF
-,TRBJ2-3,TRBV10-3,TRBD2,TGTGCCATCAGTGAGGCCCGGGCCTGGACTAGCGGGGGTACAGATACGCAGTATTTT,CAISEARAWTSGGTDTQYF
-,TRBJ2-1,TRBV29-1,TRBD1,TGCAGCGTTGAAGGAGACAGGGGTAATGAGCAGTTCTTC,CSVEGDRGNEQFF
-,TRBJ2-7,TRBV25-1,TRBD1,TGTGCCAGCAGTGAATGGACAGGCTCAACCTCGTACTTC,CASSEWTGSTSYF
few,TRBJ1-5,TRBV30,-,TGTGCCTGGTCCCGGGATCTTCAGCCCCAGCATTTT,CAWSRDLQPQHF
-,TRBJ1-2,TRBV7-2,-,TGTGCCAGCAATGGGATACCAGGAGAGCGGTATGGCTACACCTTC,CASNGIPGERYGYTF
-,TRBJ1-3,TRBV5-1,-,TGCGCCAGCAGCGCTCCTGGAAACACCATATATTTT,CASSAPGNTIYF
few,TRBJ1-2,TRBV4-2,-,TGTGCCAGCAGCCAAGATGGCGGGGCCTCCAACTATGGCTACACCTTC,CASSQDGGASNYGYTF
few,TRBJ2-1,TRBV30,-,TGTGCCTGGAGTGTAGGCGGCACCGGTGATGAGCAGTTCTTC,CAWSVGGTGDEQFF
few,TRBJ1-5,TRBV6-5,-,TGTGCCAGCAGCCGGGACCGCGATCAGCCCCAGCATTTT,CASSRDRDQPQHF
-,TRBJ1-2,TRBV29-1,TRBD1,TGCAGCGCCTGGACAGGCCTTGGCTACACCTTC,CSAWTGLGYTF
-,TRBJ1-3,TRBV28,-,TGTGCCAGCAGCTTGACCGTCTCTGGAAACACCATATATTTT,CASSLTVSGNTIYF
-,TRBJ2-5,TRBV9,TRBD1,TGTGCCAGCAGCGTCAGGGGGCGTGAGACCCAGTACTTC,CASSVRGRETQYF
few,TRBJ2-7,TRBV7-9,TRBD2,TGTGCCAGCAGCTTAGGCGGGAGTAGGGGAGCCGTCTACGAGCAGTACTTC,CASSLGGSRGAVYEQYF
-,TRBJ1-1,TRBV13,-,TGTGCCAGCAGCTTATCCCCGGGGGGGGCGCGGACTGAAGCTTTCTTT,CASSLSPGGARTEAFF
few,TRBJ1-1,TRBV7-2,-,TGTGCCAGCAGCTTCAGAAGGGAAACTGAAGCTTTCTTT,CASSFRRETEAFF
few,TRBJ2-1,TRBV29-1,TRBD1,TGCAGCGCAATACCGGGACAGGGGGTTAATGAGCAGTTCTTC,CSAIPGQGVNEQFF
-,TRBJ2-1,TRBV6-5,TRBD2,TGTGCCAGCAGTCCCTCTAGCGGGGGGCTACATGAGCAGTTCTTC,CASSPSSGGLHEQFF
few,TRBJ1-2,TRBV7-9,-,TGTGCCAGCAGCGGATACAGTGATGGCTACACCTTC,CASSGYSDGYTF
few,TRBJ2-5,TRBV15,-,TGTGCCACCAGCTACCAAGAGACCCAGTACTTC,CATSYQETQYF
-,TRBJ1-2,TRBV7-9,-,TGTGCCAGCACCCTCGACAGGCTTAACTATGGCTACACCTTC,CASTLDRLNYGYTF
-,TRBJ2-7,TRBV10-3,-,TGTGCCATCAGTGACAACGGGGACGAGCAGTACTTC,CAISDNGDEQYF
-,TRBJ1-6,TRBV4-2,-,TGTGCCAGCAGCCAGGAGGGGGGATTAGGCTCCTATAATTCACCCCTCCACTTT,CASSQEGGLGSYNSPLHF
-,TRBJ2-5,TRBV5-1,-,TGCGCCAGCAGCTTGACGGCAGAAGAGACCCAGTACTTC,CASSLTAEETQYF
-,TRBJ2-1,TRBV7-8,TRBD1,TGTGCCAGCAGCCGGGACAGGGCCCTGTTCTTC,CASSRDRALFF
few,TRBJ2-3,TRBV5-6,-,TGTGCCAGCAGCTTGGGCGACCCAGATACGCAGTATTTT,CASSLGDPDTQYF
-,TRBJ2-2,TRBV19,TRBD2,TGTGCCAGTAGTCTGAGACTAGCCAGGAGCACCGGGGAGCTGTTTTTT,CASSLRLARSTGELFF
few,TRBJ2-7,TRBV19,-,TGTGCCAGTACCCCCGGTGGGACCTACGAGCAGTACTTC,CASTPGGTYEQYF
-,TRBJ2-7,TRBV5-4,-,TGTGCCAGCAGCCCCGGAACCTACGAGCAGTACTTC,CASSPGTYEQYF
-,TRBJ2-2,TRBV5-1,-,TGCGCCAGCAGCTTCAACAGAGACACCGGGGAGCTGTTTTTT,CASSFNRDTGELFF
-,TRBJ2-7,TRBV28,TRBD1,TGTGCCAGCAGTTTGGGAGGACAGGGATCCGAGCAGTACTTC,CASSLGGQGSEQYF
few,TRBJ2-6,TRBV5-8,-,TGTGCCAGCAGCCAACGGACAGCCTCTGGGGCCAACGTCCTGACTTTC,CASSQRTASGANVLTF
-,TRBJ2-7,TRBV9,-,TGTGCCAGCAGCGTAGATCCCAGACCCTACGAGCAGTACTTC,CASSVDPRPYEQYF
few,TRBJ2-1,TRBV7-2,-,TGTGCCAGCAGCTTAGTCTCCCGGGGGGCCCTCAATGAGCAGTTCTTC,CASSLVSRGALNEQFF
few,TRBJ2-3,TRBV4-3,-,TGCGCCAGCAGCCTTGAATCTGGGCCCACAGATACGCAGTATTTT,CASSLESGPTDTQYF
few,TRBJ2-1,TRBV7-9,TRBD2,TGTGCCAGCAGCTCCACTAGCGGGGGGGCGACTGAGCAGTTCTTC,CASSSTSGGATEQFF
-,TRBJ2-1,TRBV11-2,TRBD1,TGTGCCAGCAGCCCTGGGACAGTCTACAATGAGCAGTTCTTC,CASSPGTVYNEQFF
few,TRBJ2-7,TRBV18,-,TGTGCCAGCTCACCTTCCCGGGGGACCGGCTACGAGCAGTACTTC,CASSPSRGTGYEQYF
-,TRBJ1-6,TRBV10-3,-,TGTGCCATCAGAGACTCGGGGGCACCCCTCCACTTT,CAIRDSGAPLHF
-,TRBJ2-7,TRBV7-2,-,TGTGCCAGCAGCTCCACGGGGAGTCCGAGGGAGCAGTACTTC,CASSSTGSPREQYF
few,TRBJ2-3,TRBV5-1,TRBD2,TGCGCCAGCAAAAGCGGGGGAGTCACAGATACGCAGTATTTT,CASKSGGVTDTQYF
-,TRBJ2-1,TRBV11-2,-,TGTGCCAGCAGCGGAGCTGATAACTCCTACAATGAGCAGTTCTTC,CASSGADNSYNEQFF
-,TRBJ2-5,TRBV5-4,-,TGTGCCAGCAGCGACAACAAATTGGGTAGGCGGGAATCAGAGACCCAGTACTTC,CASSDNKLGRRESETQYF
few,TRBJ2-2,TRBV9,-,TGTGCCAGCAGCGGAATGACAGACCCCACCGAGCTGTTTTTT,CASSGMTDPTELFF
few,TRBJ1-1,TRBV5-1,-,TGCGCCAGCAGCTCACTCGCGGACACTGAAGCTTTCTTT,CASSSLADTEAFF
-,TRBJ2-7,TRBV30,-,TGTGCCTGGAGTACCGGGGCCCCCGAGCAGTACTTC,CAWSTGAPEQYF
few,TRBJ2-3,TRBV10-3,-,TGTGCCATCAGTGAGCAGGCTGCGGCAGATACGCAGTATTTT,CAISEQAAADTQYF
few,TRBJ2-5,TRBV5-1,TRBD2,TGCGCCAGCAGCCATTTTAGCGGGGAGCAAGAGACCCAGTACTTC,CASSHFSGEQETQYF
few,TRBJ2-5,TRBV28,-,TGTGCCAGCAGTTTTGCACCTTCCGGAGTCCAAGAGACCCAGTACTTC,CASSFAPSGVQETQYF
-,TRBJ2-1,TRBV6-5,-,TGTGCCAGCCGGGCGGCCTTTTACAATGAGCAGTTCTTC,CASRAAFYNEQFF